This TCR beta chain was retrieved from a study of T-cell reconstitution after alpha-beta-depleted transplantation in children. Study conclusions and caveats: By one year post-transplant, T-cell counts and diversity largely arose from T cells that were newly produced.

TCRbeta library construction was performed incorporating unique molecular identifiers. TCRdb itself ran the PCR reads through MiXCR, one entry per CDR3 protein. Altogether hundreds of thousands of distinct CDR3 sequences are present, about an eighth being singletons, with the ten largest covering 0.79%. The V and J ends lost 5 bases and 10 bases, in that order; junction bases with no gene match: 14. The CDR3 extends over 15 amino acids. Germline assignment: CDR1 MDHEN and CDR2 SYDVKM. At least ten counts were recorded for this clonotype. The antigen is undetermined. The starting material was PBMCs, obtained before TCRalphabeta/CD19-depleted stem cell transplant. The chain combines TRBV28 with TRBJ1-5, with 7 bases lining up with TRBD1. The receptor comes from a girl aged 2 to 9 with congenital amegakaryocytic thrombocytopenia, due to receive a stem cell transplant. CDR3 amino acids: CASSPQGTALRPQHF. In DNA form, the CDR3 reads TGTGCCAGCAGTCCCCAGGGGACAGCCCTTCGACCCCAGCATTTT.